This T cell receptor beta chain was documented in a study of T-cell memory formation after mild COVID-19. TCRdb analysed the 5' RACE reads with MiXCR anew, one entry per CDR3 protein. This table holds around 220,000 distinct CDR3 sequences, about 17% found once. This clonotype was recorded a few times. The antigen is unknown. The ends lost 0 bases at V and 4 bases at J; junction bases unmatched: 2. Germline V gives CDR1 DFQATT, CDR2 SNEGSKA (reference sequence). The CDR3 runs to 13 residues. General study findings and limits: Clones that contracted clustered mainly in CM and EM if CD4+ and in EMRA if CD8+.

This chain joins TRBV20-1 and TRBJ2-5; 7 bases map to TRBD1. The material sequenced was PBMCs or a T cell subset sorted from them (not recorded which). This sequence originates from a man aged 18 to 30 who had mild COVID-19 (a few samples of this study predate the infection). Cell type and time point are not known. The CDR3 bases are TGCAGTGCTAGAGAGACAGGGACAGAGACCCAGTACTTC. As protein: CSARETGTETQYF.